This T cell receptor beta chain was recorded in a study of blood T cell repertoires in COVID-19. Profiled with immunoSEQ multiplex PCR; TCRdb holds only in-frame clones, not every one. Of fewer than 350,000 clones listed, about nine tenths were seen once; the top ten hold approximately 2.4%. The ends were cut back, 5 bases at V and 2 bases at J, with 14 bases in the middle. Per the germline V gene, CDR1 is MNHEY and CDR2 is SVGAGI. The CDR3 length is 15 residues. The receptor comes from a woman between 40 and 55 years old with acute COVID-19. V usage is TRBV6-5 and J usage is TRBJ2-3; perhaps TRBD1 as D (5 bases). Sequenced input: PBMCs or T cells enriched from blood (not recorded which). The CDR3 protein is CASSHGQVPTDTQYF. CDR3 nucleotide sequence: TGTGCCAGCAGTCATGGACAAGTACCCACAGATACGCAGTATTTT.